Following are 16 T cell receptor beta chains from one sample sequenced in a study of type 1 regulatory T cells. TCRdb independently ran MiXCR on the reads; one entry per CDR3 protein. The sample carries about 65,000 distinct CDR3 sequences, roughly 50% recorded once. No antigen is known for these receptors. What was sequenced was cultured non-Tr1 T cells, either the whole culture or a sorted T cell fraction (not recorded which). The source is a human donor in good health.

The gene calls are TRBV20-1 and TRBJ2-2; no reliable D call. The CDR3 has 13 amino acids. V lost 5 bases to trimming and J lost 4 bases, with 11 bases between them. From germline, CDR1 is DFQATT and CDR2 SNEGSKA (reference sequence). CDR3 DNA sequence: TGCAGTGCTCACTACAGAGGCACCGGGGAGCTGTTTTTT. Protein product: CSAHYRGTGELFF.

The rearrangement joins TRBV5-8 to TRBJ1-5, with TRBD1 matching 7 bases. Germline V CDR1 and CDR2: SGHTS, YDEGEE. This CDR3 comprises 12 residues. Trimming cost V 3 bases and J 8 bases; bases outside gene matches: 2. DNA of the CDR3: TGTGCCAGCAGCTCACAGGGGAAGCCCCAGCATTTT. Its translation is CASSSQGKPQHF.

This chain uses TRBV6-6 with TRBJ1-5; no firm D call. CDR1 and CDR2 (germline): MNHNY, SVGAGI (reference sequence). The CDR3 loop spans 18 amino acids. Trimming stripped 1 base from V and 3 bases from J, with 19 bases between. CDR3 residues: CASSYFFPRGGNNQPQHF. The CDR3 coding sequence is TGTGCCAGCAGTTACTTCTTCCCTCGGGGAGGGAACAATCAGCCCCAGCATTTT.

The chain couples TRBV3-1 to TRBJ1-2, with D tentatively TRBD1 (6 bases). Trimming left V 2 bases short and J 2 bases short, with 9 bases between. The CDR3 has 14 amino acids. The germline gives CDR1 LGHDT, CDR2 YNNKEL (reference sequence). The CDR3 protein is CASSQPDRNYGYTF. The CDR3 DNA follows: TGTGCCAGCAGCCAACCGGACAGAAACTATGGCTACACCTTC.

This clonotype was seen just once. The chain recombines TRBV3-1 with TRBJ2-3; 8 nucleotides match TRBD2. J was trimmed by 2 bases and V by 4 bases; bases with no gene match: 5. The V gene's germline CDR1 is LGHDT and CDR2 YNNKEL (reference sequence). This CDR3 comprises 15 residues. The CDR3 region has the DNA TGTGCCAGCAGCCGAGCGGGGGATTACACAGATACGCAGTATTTT. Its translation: CASSRAGDYTDTQYF.

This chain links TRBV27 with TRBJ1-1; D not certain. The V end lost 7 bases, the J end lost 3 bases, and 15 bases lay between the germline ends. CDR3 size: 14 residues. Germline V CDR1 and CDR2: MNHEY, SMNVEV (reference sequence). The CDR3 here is CASNPSRVHTEAFF. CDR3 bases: TGTGCCAGCAACCCCTCCCGGGTGCACACTGAAGCTTTCTTT.

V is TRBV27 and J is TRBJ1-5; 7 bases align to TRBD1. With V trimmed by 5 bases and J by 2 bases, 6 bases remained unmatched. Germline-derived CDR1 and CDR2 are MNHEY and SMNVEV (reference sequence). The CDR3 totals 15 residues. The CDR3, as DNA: TGTGCCAGCAGTAAAGGGACAGTCGGCAATCAGCCCCAGCATTTT. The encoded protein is CASSKGTVGNQPQHF.

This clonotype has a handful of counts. The CDR3 bases are TGCAGTGCTAGAGATTCAGGCAGGGGGTACAAAAACATTCAGTACTTC. It is translated as CSARDSGRGYKNIQYF. The chain has TRBV20-1 and TRBJ2-4, with TRBD1 matching 7 bases. The V segment lost 0 bases and the J segment 3 bases; nucleotides outside the gene matches: 8. This CDR3 is built from 16 residues. Germline V gives CDR1 DFQATT, CDR2 SNEGSKA (reference sequence).

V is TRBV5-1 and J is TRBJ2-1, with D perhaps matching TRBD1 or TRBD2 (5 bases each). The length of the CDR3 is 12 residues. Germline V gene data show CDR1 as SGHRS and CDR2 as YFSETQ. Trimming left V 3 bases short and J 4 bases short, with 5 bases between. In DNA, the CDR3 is TGCGCCAGCAGCTGGGGGTACAATGAGCAGTTCTTC. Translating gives CASSWGYNEQFF.

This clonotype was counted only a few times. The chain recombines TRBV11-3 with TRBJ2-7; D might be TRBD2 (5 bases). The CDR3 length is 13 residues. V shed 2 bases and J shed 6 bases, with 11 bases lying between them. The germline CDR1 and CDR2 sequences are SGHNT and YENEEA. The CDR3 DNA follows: TGTGCCAGCAGCTTAAGTCGGAGCGGCGAGCAGTACTTC. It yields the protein CASSLSRSGEQYF.

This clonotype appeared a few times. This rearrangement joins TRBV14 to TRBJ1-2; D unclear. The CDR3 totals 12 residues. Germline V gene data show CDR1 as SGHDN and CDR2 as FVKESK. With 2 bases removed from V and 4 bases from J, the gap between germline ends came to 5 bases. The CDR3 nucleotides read TGTGCCAGCAGCCAAAACAGCTATGGCTACACCTTC. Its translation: CASSQNSYGYTF. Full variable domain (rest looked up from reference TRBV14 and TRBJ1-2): EAGVTQFPSHSVIEKGQTVTLRCDPISGHDNLYWYRRVMGKEIKFLLHFVKESKQDESGMPNNRFLAERTGGTYSTLKVQPAELEDSGVYFCASSQNSYGYTFGSGTRLTVV.

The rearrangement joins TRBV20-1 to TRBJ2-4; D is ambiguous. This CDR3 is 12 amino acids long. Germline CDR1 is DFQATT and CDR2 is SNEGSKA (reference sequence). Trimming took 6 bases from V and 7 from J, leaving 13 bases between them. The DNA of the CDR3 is TGCAGTGCCCGGCCTCTTGGGAACATTCAGTACTTC. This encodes CSARPLGNIQYF.

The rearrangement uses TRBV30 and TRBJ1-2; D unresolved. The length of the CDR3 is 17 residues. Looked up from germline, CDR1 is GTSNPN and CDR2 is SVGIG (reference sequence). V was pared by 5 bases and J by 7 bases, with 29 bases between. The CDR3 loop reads CAWETTTGARRRGGYTF. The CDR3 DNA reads TGTGCCTGGGAAACCACCACGGGAGCTAGACGACGCGGTGGCTACACCTTC.

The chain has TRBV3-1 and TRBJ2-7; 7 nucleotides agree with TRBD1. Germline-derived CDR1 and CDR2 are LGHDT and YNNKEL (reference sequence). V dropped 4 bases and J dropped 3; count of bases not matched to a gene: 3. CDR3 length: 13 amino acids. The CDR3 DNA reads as TGTGCCAGCAGCCGCGACAGGGTCTACGAGCAGTACTTC. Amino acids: CASSRDRVYEQYF.

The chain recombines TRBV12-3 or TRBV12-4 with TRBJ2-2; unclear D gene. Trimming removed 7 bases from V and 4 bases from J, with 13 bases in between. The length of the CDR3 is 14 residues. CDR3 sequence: CASTPSVGTGELFF. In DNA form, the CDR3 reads TGTGCCAGCACCCCCTCGGTAGGCACCGGGGAGCTGTTTTTT.

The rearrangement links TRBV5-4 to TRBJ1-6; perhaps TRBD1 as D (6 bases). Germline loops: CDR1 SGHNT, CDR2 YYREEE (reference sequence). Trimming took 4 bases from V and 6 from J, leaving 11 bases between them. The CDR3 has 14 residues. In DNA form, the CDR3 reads TGTGCCAGCAGCGAGGACAGTATTAATTCACCCCTCCACTTT. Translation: CASSEDSINSPLHF. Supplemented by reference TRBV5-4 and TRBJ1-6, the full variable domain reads ETGVTQSPTHLIKTRGQQVTLRCSSQSGHNTVSWYQQALGQGPQFIFQYYREEENGRGNFPPRFSGLQFPNYSSELNVNALELDDSALYLCASSEDSINSPLHFGNGTRLTVT.